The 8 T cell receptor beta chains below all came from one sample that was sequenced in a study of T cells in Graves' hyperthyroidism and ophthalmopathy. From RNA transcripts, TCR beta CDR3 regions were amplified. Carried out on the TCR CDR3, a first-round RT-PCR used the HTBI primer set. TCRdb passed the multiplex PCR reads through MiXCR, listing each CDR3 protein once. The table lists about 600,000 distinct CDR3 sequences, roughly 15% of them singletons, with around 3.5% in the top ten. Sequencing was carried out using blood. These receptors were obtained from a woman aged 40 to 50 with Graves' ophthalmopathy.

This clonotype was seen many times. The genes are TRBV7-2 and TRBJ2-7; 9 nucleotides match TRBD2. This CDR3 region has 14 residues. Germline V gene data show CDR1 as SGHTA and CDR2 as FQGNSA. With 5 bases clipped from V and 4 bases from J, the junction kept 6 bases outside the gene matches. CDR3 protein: CASSPRGREYEQYF. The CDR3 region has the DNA TGTGCCAGCAGCCCACGCGGGAGGGAATACGAGCAGTACTTC.

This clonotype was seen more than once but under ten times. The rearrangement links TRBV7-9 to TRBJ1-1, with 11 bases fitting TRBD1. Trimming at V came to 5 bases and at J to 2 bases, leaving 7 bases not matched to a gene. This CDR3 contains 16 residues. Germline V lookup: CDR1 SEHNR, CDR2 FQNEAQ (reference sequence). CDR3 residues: CASSADRGPHNTEAFF. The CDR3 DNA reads TGTGCCAGCAGCGCGGACAGGGGGCCGCATAACACTGAAGCTTTCTTT.

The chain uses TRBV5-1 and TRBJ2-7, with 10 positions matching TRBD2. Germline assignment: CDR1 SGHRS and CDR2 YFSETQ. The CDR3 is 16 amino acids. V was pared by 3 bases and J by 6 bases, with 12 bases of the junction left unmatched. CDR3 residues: CASSYLAGAGLSEQYF. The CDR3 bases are TGCGCCAGCAGCTACCTAGCGGGAGCTGGTCTTAGCGAGCAGTACTTC. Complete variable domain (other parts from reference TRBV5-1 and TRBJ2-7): KAGVTQTPRYLIKTRGQQVTLSCSPISGHRSVSWYQQTPGQGLQFLFEYFSETQRNKGNFPGRFSGRQFSNSRSEMNVSTLELGDSALYLCASSYLAGAGLSEQYFGPGTRLTVT.

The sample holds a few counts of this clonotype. The CDR3 here is CSVAGSFSTDTQYF. The CDR3 DNA follows: TGCAGCGTTGCGGGCAGCTTTAGCACAGATACGCAGTATTTT. The V call is TRBV29-1, the J call TRBJ2-3, with D unclear. The CDR3 runs to 14 residues. V shed 4 bases and J shed 0 bases, with 11 bases lying between them. Germline V lookup: CDR1 SQVTM, CDR2 ANQGSEA.

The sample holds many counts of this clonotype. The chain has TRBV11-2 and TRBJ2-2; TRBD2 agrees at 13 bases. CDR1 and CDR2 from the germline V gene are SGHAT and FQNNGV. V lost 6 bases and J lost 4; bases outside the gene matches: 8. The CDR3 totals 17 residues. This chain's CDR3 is CASRGLAGASGTGELFF. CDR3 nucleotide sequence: TGTGCCAGCAGAGGACTAGCGGGGGCCTCGGGCACCGGGGAGCTGTTTTTT.

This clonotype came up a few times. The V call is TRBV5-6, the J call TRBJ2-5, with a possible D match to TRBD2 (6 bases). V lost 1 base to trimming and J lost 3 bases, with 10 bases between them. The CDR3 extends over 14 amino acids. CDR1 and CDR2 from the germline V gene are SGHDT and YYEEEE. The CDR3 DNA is TGTGCCAGCAGCTTGACGGAGGGAAAAGAGACCCAGTACTTC. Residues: CASSLTEGKETQYF.

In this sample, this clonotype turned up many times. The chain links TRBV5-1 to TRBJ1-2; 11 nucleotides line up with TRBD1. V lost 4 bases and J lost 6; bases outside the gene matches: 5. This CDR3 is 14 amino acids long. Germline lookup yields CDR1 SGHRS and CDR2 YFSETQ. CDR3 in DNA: TGCGCCAGCAGCGACAGGGACAGGGGGGATGGCTACACCTTC. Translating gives CASSDRDRGDGYTF.

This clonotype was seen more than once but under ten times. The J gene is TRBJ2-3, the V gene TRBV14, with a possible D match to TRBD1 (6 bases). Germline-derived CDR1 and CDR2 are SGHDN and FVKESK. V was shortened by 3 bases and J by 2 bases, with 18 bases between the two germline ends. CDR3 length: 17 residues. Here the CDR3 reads CASSHYPGTRDTDTQYF. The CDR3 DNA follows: TGTGCCAGCAGCCATTACCCCGGGACAAGAGACACAGATACGCAGTATTTT. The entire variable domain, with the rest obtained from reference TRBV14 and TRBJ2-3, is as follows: EAGVTQFPSHSVIEKGQTVTLRCDPISGHDNLYWYRRVMGKEIKFLLHFVKESKQDESGMPNNRFLAERTGGTYSTLKVQPAELEDSGVYFCASSHYPGTRDTDTQYFGPGTRLTVL.